This T cell receptor (beta chain) stems from a study of cytomegalovirus exposure and HLA in healthy donors. Findings and limits, study-wide: Previously analyzed data showed that most TCR beta V segments were productive at a frequency of about 87% or about 30%. A missense variant in DCLRE1C was later tied to TCR beta V- and J-gene trimming.

The PCR employed 60 Vbeta primers together with 13 Jbeta primers. Clones were sequenced by immunoSEQ multiplex PCR, and TCRdb holds only the in-frame ones, with some missing. The sample's table shows roughly 120,000 clones. The CDR3 sequence is 14 residues long. Germline V lookup: CDR1 SGHRS, CDR2 YFSETQ. As regards this clone: Its antigen is still unknown.

The V gene is TRBV5-1, the J gene TRBJ2-5; no clear D. The DNA end lines up better with TRBJ2-7; the J call may be wrong. The sequenced sample consisted of PBMCs. The clonotype was recovered from a man aged 25-45 years in good health and CMV-seronegative. CDR3 DNA sequence: TGCGCCAGCAGGATCGCGACTTCGCCCTACGAGCAGTACTTC. Translated, it gives CASRIATSPYEQYF.